Shown below are 14 T cell receptor beta chains from a single sample sequenced in a study of blood T cell repertoires in COVID-19. Clones were read by immunoSEQ multiplex PCR, and TCRdb kept only the in-frame ones, dropping some. The sample carries some 39,000 clones, about 86% recorded once. The sequencing input was peripheral blood. These TCRs come from a man aged 35-49 years with active COVID-19.

The rearrangement joins TRBV6-5 to TRBJ1-6; TRBD1 matches at 7 bases. Per germline, CDR1 MNHEY and CDR2 SVGAGI. The J segment lost 10 bases and the V segment lost 6 bases, leaving 9 bases of the junction unmatched. The CDR3 length is 14 residues. This CDR3 is CASSTGAGESPLHF. The CDR3 nucleotides are TGTGCCAGCAGCACAGGGGCGGGTGAGTCACCCCTCCACTTT.

The chain uses TRBV12-5 and TRBJ2-3; 9 nucleotides match TRBD1. After removal of 1 base from V and 5 bases from J, the junction contained 4 bases not matched to a gene. The CDR3 length is 15 residues. Germline lookup yields CDR1 LGHNT and CDR2 FRNRAP. For the CDR3, the DNA is TGTGCTAGTGGTTTGGCTGGACAGGGGTTAGATACGCAGTATTTT. Its translation is CASGLAGQGLDTQYF.

The V gene is TRBV27, the J gene TRBJ2-7; a possible D gene is TRBD1 (6 bases). Germline CDR1 is MNHEY and CDR2 is SMNVEV (reference sequence). The CDR3 is 15 residues long. V gave up 5 bases and J gave up 4 bases, with 18 bases separating them. CDR3 in DNA: TGTGCCAGCAGTGGGGGACACCCTTCAATTTACGAGCAGTACTTC. Its protein product is CASSGGHPSIYEQYF.

Details on this clone: One junction end does not reproduce the germline sequence, and a read error may be involved. The V gene is TRBV7-7, the J gene TRBJ2-1; 10 positions agree with TRBD1. Germline-derived CDR1 and CDR2 are SSHAT and FNYEAQ (reference sequence). The CDR3 sequence is 16 residues long. CDR3 sequence (DNA): TGTGCTAGCAGCCTAACCGGGACAGGGGCCTACAATGAGCAGTTCTTC. This gives the protein CASSLTGTGAYNEQFF.

The rearrangement uses TRBV10-3 and TRBJ1-2; D uncertain. Germline V gives CDR1 ENHRY, CDR2 SYGVKD. CDR3 length: 12 residues. The V end was cut by 3 bases, the J end by 6 bases, with 8 bases between. CDR3: CAISDEADGYTF. CDR3 nucleotide sequence: TGTGCCATCAGTGATGAAGCGGATGGCTACACCTTC.

V and J are TRBV18 and TRBJ2-2; D is perhaps TRBD2 (6 bases). CDR3 size: 16 residues. V lost 2 bases and J lost 3, with 13 bases in between. The germline V gene has CDR1 KGHSH and CDR2 LQKENI. The CDR3 protein is CASSPSGGLDTGELFF. The CDR3, as DNA: TGTGCCAGCTCACCAAGCGGAGGGTTGGACACCGGGGAGCTGTTTTTT. Drawing the rest from reference TRBV18 and TRBJ2-2, the complete variable domain is NAGVMQNPRHLVRRRGQEARLRCSPMKGHSHVYWYRQLPEEGLKFMVYLQKENIIDESGMPKERFSAEFPKEGPSILRIQQVVRGDSAAYFCASSPSGGLDTGELFFGEGSRLTVL.

The chain has TRBV29-1 and TRBJ1-2, with TRBD1 identical over 7 bases. The trim removed 6 bases at V and 2 bases at J, leaving 6 bases unmatched. The germline V gene encodes CDR1 SQVTM and CDR2 ANQGSEA. The CDR3 consists of 13 residues. CDR3 amino acids: CSVTGQSNYGYTF. In nucleotides, the CDR3 is TGCAGCGTGACGGGACAGTCCAACTATGGCTACACCTTC.

The rearrangement uses TRBV10-2 and TRBJ2-3, with 13 bases aligning to TRBD2. CDR3 size: 16 residues. V lost 8 bases and J lost 5; bases outside the gene matches: 10. CDR1 and CDR2 from the germline V gene are WSHSY and SAAADI. In DNA, the CDR3 is TGCGCCAGCGGTCGACTAGCGGGAGGTCGCGAAGATACGCAGTATTTT. It yields the protein CASGRLAGGREDTQYF.

The chain has TRBV24-1 and TRBJ2-5; TRBD2 aligns across 10 bases. This CDR3 contains 16 residues. Germline loops: CDR1 KGHDR, CDR2 SFDVKD. V lost 3 bases and J lost 2; bases outside the gene matches: 5. The CDR3 sequence: CATSDLPTSGQETQYF. CDR3 coding DNA: TGTGCCACCAGTGATCTACCGACTAGCGGGCAAGAGACCCAGTACTTC.

The CDR3 sequence is CASSQDRGGSEQFF. The CDR3 nucleotides are TGCGCCAGCAGCCAAGATCGGGGGGGCAGTGAGCAGTTCTTC. The chain combines TRBV4-1 with TRBJ2-1, with 8 positions matching TRBD2. Germline lookup yields CDR1 MGHRA and CDR2 YSYEKL. V was pared by 0 bases and J by 9 bases, with 4 bases of the junction left unmatched. This CDR3 has 14 residues.

The chain carries TRBV6-6 and TRBJ1-5; D ambiguous. V was cut by 2 bases and J by 0 bases, with 5 bases left in between. Germline CDR1 and CDR2: MNHNY and SVGAGI (reference sequence). This CDR3 contains 14 residues. CDR3 region: CASSYEGSNQPQHF. Written as DNA, the CDR3 is TGTGCCAGCAGTTACGAGGGTAGCAATCAGCCCCAGCATTTT.

The CDR3 coding sequence is TGCGCCAGCAGCTCCCTGCGGGGGATCGACACTGAAGCTTTCTTT. Translation: CASSSLRGIDTEAFF. This chain uses TRBV5-1 with TRBJ1-1; TRBD1 might be the D (5 bases). V lost 3 bases to trimming and J lost 3 bases, with 15 bases between them. The CDR3 contains 15 residues. CDR1 and CDR2 from the germline V gene are SGHRS and YFSETQ.

This chain links TRBV27 with TRBJ1-2; TRBD1 matches 9 bases. Germline loops: CDR1 MNHEY, CDR2 SMNVEV (reference sequence). The CDR3 runs 15 residues. Trimming removed 6 bases from V and 3 bases from J; junction bases left unmatched: 8. The CDR3 DNA is TGTGCCAGCAGCACGGGACAGGGATTTGACTATGGCTACACCTTC. Protein product: CASSTGQGFDYGYTF.

This sequence joins TRBV27 and TRBJ2-7, with a tentative D call TRBD2 (7 bases). Germline V gene data show CDR1 as MNHEY and CDR2 as SMNVEV (reference sequence). V gave up 5 bases and J gave up 5 bases, with 19 bases separating them. CDR3 size: 15 residues. In nucleotides, the CDR3 is TGTGCCAGCAGTCCGAGCCGCTGGGGGGGCCACGAGCAGTACTTC. It is translated as CASSPSRWGGHEQYF.